This T cell receptor beta chain was recovered during a study of beta chain features in type 1 diabetes. Study outcomes and limitations: There was a moderate but significant shortening of TCRB CDR3s in all four CD4+ subsets of Type 1 diabetes patients.

Isolated RNA was reverse transcribed in full, so expressed TCRB transcripts were sequenced. TCRdb's copy holds only in-frame clones and misses some; the assay was immunoSEQ multiplex PCR. The sample records 640,000 or so clones, around an eighth being singletons. In this sample, this clone turned up a few times. The target antigen is unknown. CDR3 length: 14 residues. The germline gives CDR1 MDHEN, CDR2 SYDVKM. V was shortened by 2 bases and J by 2 bases, with 8 bases between the two germline ends. Sequencing was performed on naive CD4+ T cells from blood. The chain links TRBV28 to TRBJ2-3; D unresolved. This clonotype was obtained from a man in his late teens or twenties with type 1 diabetes. The CDR3 region is CASSLGWATDTQYF. In nucleotides, the CDR3 is TGTGCCAGCAGTTTAGGATGGGCCACAGATACGCAGTATTTT.